The 17 T cell receptor beta chains below were found in one sample sequenced in a study of cytomegalovirus exposure and HLA in healthy donors. It was with 60 Vbeta and 13 Jbeta primers that the PCR ran. Clones were read by immunoSEQ multiplex PCR, and TCRdb kept only the in-frame ones, dropping some. The sample has 200,000 or so clones, approximately 88% seen once. The specimen was PBMCs. The receptors here all came from a woman aged 50 to 60 in good health and CMV-seropositive.

This clone was seen a single time. The chain uses TRBV7-9 and TRBJ2-3; TRBD1 agrees at 9 bases. Germline-derived CDR1 and CDR2 are SEHNR and FQNEAQ (reference sequence). The CDR3 is made up of 13 amino acids. Germline trimming cut 8 bases from V and 3 bases from J; bases unmatched to any gene: 3. The CDR3 DNA reads as TGTGCCAGCCTCGGACAGGGGACAGATACGCAGTATTTT. This codes for CASLGQGTDTQYF.

The chain is built from TRBV5-1 and TRBJ2-5; 9 bases are shared with TRBD2. CDR1 is SGHRS and CDR2 is YFSETQ in the germline V gene. CDR3 length: 15 amino acids. The V gene end was trimmed by 0 bases and the J gene end by 4 bases; junction bases not matched to a gene: 4. This chain's CDR3 is CASSLGGGAGETQYF. DNA of the CDR3: TGCGCCAGCAGCTTGGGCGGGGGGGCAGGAGAGACCCAGTACTTC.

This rearrangement joins TRBV5-1 to TRBJ2-7; maybe TRBD2 (6 bases). The length of the CDR3 is 14 residues. The V end lost 0 bases, the J end lost 0 bases, and 7 bases lay between the germline ends. Germline assignment: CDR1 SGHRS and CDR2 YFSETQ. For the CDR3, the DNA is TGCGCCAGCAGCTTGGCCGGGAGCTCCTACGAGCAGTACTTC. It encodes CASSLAGSSYEQYF.

The rearrangement links TRBV9 to TRBJ2-5; TRBD1 might be the D (6 bases). Per germline, CDR1 SGDLS and CDR2 YYNGEE. V dropped 0 bases and J dropped 4 bases, with 13 bases sitting between them. This CDR3 is built from 15 residues. The CDR3 nucleotides are TGTGCCAGCAGCGTAGCCCCAGGGGTTCGAGAGACCCAGTACTTC. Encoded protein: CASSVAPGVRETQYF. The full variable domain, its missing parts supplied by reference TRBV9 and TRBJ2-5, is DSGVTQTPKHLITATGQRVTLRCSPRSGDLSVYWYQQSLDQGLQFLIQYYNGEERAKGNILERFSAQQFPDLHSELNLSSLELGDSALYFCASSVAPGVRETQYFGPGTRLLVL.

The CDR3 loop is CASSPTGQGIGYTF. CDR3 bases: TGTGCCAGCAGTCCCACGGGACAGGGAATTGGCTACACCTTC. This sequence joins TRBV2 and TRBJ1-2; 9 bases line up with TRBD1. Trimming at V came to 5 bases and at J to 7 bases, leaving 8 bases not matched to a gene. CDR1 and CDR2 (germline): SNHLY, FYNNEI. This CDR3 comprises 14 residues.

This sequence joins TRBV28 and TRBJ1-1; D is undetermined. In germline, CDR1 is MDHEN, CDR2 SYDVKM. The CDR3 consists of 12 residues. Between the trimmed V and J ends, which lost 6 bases and 3 bases, there was a span of 8 bases. CDR3 coding DNA: TGTGCCAGCAGCGTGGGCGACACTGAAGCTTTCTTT. This translates into CASSVGDTEAFF.

The rearrangement joins TRBV28 to TRBJ1-2; D ambiguous. Trimming left V 4 bases short and J 4 bases short, with 7 bases between. Germline CDR1 MDHEN, CDR2 SYDVKM. The CDR3 spans 12 residues. The CDR3 DNA sequence: TGTGCCAGCAGTTCCTCGGGCTATGGCTACACCTTC. It encodes CASSSSGYGYTF.

This chain links TRBV7-6 with TRBJ1-3, with a tentative D call TRBD1 (6 bases). Per the germline V gene, CDR1 is SGHVS and CDR2 is FNYEAQ. V was shortened by 5 bases and J by 1 base, with 9 bases between the two germline ends. The CDR3 runs 14 residues. CDR3 sequence reads: CASSLGTSGNTIYF. CDR3 DNA: TGTGCCAGCAGCCTCGGGACATCTGGAAACACCATATATTTT. The entire variable domain, with the rest obtained from reference TRBV7-6 and TRBJ1-3, is as follows: GAGVSQSPRYKVTKRGQDVALRCDPISGHVSLYWYRQALGQGPEFLTYFNYEAQQDKSGLPNDRFSAERPEGSISTLTIQRTEQRDSAMYRCASSLGTSGNTIYFGEGSWLTVV.

This clone has only one observation. The chain recombines TRBV11-2 with TRBJ2-3; 12 nucleotides align to TRBD2. The CDR3 has 15 amino acids. CDR1 SGHAT and CDR2 FQNNGV come from the germline V gene. The V and J ends lost 6 bases and 4 bases, in that order; junction bases with no gene match: 5. CDR3 in amino acids: CASSPSGGGADTQYF. DNA of the CDR3: TGTGCCAGCAGTCCTAGCGGGGGGGGTGCAGATACGCAGTATTTT.

The V and J genes are TRBV7-9 and TRBJ2-3, with 10 bases that match TRBD2. This CDR3 has 16 amino acids. V lost 6 bases and J lost 3; bases outside the gene matches: 9. Germline CDR1 is SEHNR and CDR2 is FQNEAQ (reference sequence). The CDR3 DNA reads TGTGCCAGCAGTTGGTTAACTAGCGGGGTGACAGATACGCAGTATTTT. It encodes CASSWLTSGVTDTQYF.

This chain joins TRBV7-9 and TRBJ2-6; 7 positions match TRBD2. J gave up 0 bases and V 1 base, and 6 bases lay outside the gene matches. The CDR3 totals 18 residues. CDR1 and CDR2 (germline): SEHNR, FQNEAQ (reference sequence). This chain's CDR3 is CASSLGLAESSGANVLTF. CDR3 sequence (DNA): TGTGCCAGCAGCTTAGGGCTAGCGGAAAGCTCTGGGGCCAACGTCCTGACTTTC. Filled out from reference TRBV7-9 and TRBJ2-6, the complete variable domain reads DTGVSQNPRHKITKRGQNVTFRCDPISEHNRLYWYRQTLGQGPEFLTYFQNEAQLEKSRLLSDRFSAERPKGSFSTLEIQRTEQGDSAMYLCASSLGLAESSGANVLTFGAGSRLTVL.

This clone appeared once. The chain combines TRBV29-1 with TRBJ2-7, with D perhaps TRBD1 (6 bases). This CDR3 has 14 residues. Germline CDR1 reads SQVTM; CDR2 reads ANQGSEA. Trimming left V 7 bases short and J 1 base short, with 17 bases between. CDR3 sequence: CSARRAGDSYEQYF. Written as DNA, the CDR3 is TGCAGCGCCCGAAGGGCAGGGGATTCCTACGAGCAGTACTTC.

The chain couples TRBV9 to TRBJ1-5; TRBD1 matches at 8 bases. Unmatched junction bases numbered 15, after V lost 3 bases and J lost 7 bases. Germline V CDR1 and CDR2: SGDLS, YYNGEE. CDR3 size: 17 residues. CDR3 coding DNA: TGTGCCAGCAGCGATCCGCCTACTGGACAGGGCGGCCAGCCCCAGCATTTT. Translation: CASSDPPTGQGGQPQHF.

This clone occurred a few times. The chain couples TRBV5-4 to TRBJ2-5; TRBD1 agrees at 7 bases. The V gene end was trimmed by 6 bases and the J gene end by 1 base; junction bases not matched to a gene: 3. The CDR3 length is 13 residues. Germline CDR1 is SGHNT and CDR2 is YYREEE (reference sequence). The CDR3 DNA is TGTGCCAGCAACCACAGGGGCCAAGAGACCCAGTACTTC. It is translated as CASNHRGQETQYF.

The J gene is TRBJ2-1, the V gene TRBV5-4; TRBD1 might be the D (5 bases). CDR1 and CDR2 (germline): SGHNT, YYREEE (reference sequence). CDR3 size: 14 residues. Trimming pared 4 bases from V and 7 bases from J, leaving 15 bases between. The CDR3, as DNA: TGTGCCAGCAGCCAAAGGAGTAGGGGAAATGAGCAGTTCTTC. As protein: CASSQRSRGNEQFF.

As for this clone: This specimen includes other DNA sequences encoding the same CDR3. V usage is TRBV9 and J usage is TRBJ2-5; 13 nucleotides align to TRBD2. Germline CDR1 reads SGDLS; CDR2 reads YYNGEE. CDR3 length: 17 residues. The V and J ends lost 0 bases and 0 bases, in that order; junction bases with no gene match: 2. DNA for the CDR3: TGTGCCAGCAGCGTAGGACTAGCGGGGGGATACCAAGAGACCCAGTACTTC. This gives the protein CASSVGLAGGYQETQYF. Full variable domain (remainder filled in from reference TRBV9 and TRBJ2-5): DSGVTQTPKHLITATGQRVTLRCSPRSGDLSVYWYQQSLDQGLQFLIQYYNGEERAKGNILERFSAQQFPDLHSELNLSSLELGDSALYFCASSVGLAGGYQETQYFGPGTRLLVL.

V and J are TRBV6-5 and TRBJ1-1; weak D call: TRBD1 (6 bases). CDR1 is MNHEY and CDR2 is SVGAGI in the germline V gene. This CDR3 spans 11 amino acids. V was clipped by 6 bases and J by 7 bases, with 9 bases between them. CDR3: CASRLTGEAFF. The CDR3 nucleotides are TGTGCCAGCAGACTGACAGGTGAAGCTTTCTTT.